This T cell receptor beta chain appears in the sequencing data of a study of blood T cell repertoires in COVID-19. For the study at large: T cells, B-cell-depleted T cells, or PBMCs supplied cDNA or gDNA.

The cohort comprised adults aged 18 to 89 years residing in approximately 22 US areas. Donors were grouped by their self-reported clinical history. CDR3 length: 15 amino acids. From germline, CDR1 is SGHAT and CDR2 FQDESV (reference sequence). Trimming removed 4 bases at V and 6 bases at J, with 18 bases between. Produced via immunoSEQ multiplex PCR; TCRdb's table is partial and in-frame only. Among approximately 390,000 clones listed, approximately 87% were seen once. The chain carries TRBV11-1 and TRBJ1-2; D is unresolved. Specimen: PBMCs or T cells enriched from blood (not recorded which). The sequence was obtained from a woman aged 45-65 years who had recovered from COVID-19. CDR3: CASSSPLNRYDGYTF. The CDR3 coding sequence is TGTGCCAGCAGCTCCCCTCTAAACCGTTATGATGGCTACACCTTC.